A single sample is the source of the 22 T cell receptor beta chains below, sequenced in a study of T cell repertoires in cytomegalovirus infection. MiXCR, run by TCRdb on the reads, gives a single entry per CDR3 protein. The table has about 360,000 distinct CDR3 sequences, 15% to 20% seen once. Sequencing used PBMCs. These receptors all come from a human donor in good health (CMV status not recorded). Some clones in this sample may be carry-over from other donors' samples.

The rearrangement links TRBV9 to TRBJ2-4; possibly TRBD1 or TRBD2 for D (5 bases each). Trimming removed 4 bases at V and 1 base at J, with 18 bases between. The CDR3 spans 17 residues. Germline CDR1 is SGDLS and CDR2 is YYNGEE. Written as DNA, the CDR3 is TGTGCCAGCAGCCGGGGAGAGGGGTATTTGGCCAAAAACATTCAGTACTTC. The encoded protein is CASSRGEGYLAKNIQYF.

The chain couples TRBV5-1 to TRBJ1-3; D uncertain. This CDR3 has 15 residues. The germline CDR1 and CDR2 sequences are SGHRS and YFSETQ. V lost 0 bases and J lost 3, with 10 bases in between. Here the CDR3 DNA reads TGCGCCAGCAGCTTGGGGGCCATCTGTGGAAACACCATATATTTT. It yields the protein CASSLGAICGNTIYF.

At least ten counts were recorded for this clonotype. CDR3: CASSLGGEDNYGYTF. CDR3 bases: TGTGCCAGCAGCTTAGGGGGAGAGGATAACTATGGCTACACCTTC. J is TRBJ1-2 and V is TRBV7-9; no definite D call. Germline V gene lookup returns CDR1 SEHNR and CDR2 FQNEAQ (reference sequence). The CDR3 runs 15 residues. Deletions cut 1 base from V and 1 base from J, with 10 bases between.

The chain joins TRBV27 to TRBJ2-5, with a tentative D call TRBD2 (6 bases). Germline CDR1 and CDR2: MNHEY and SMNVEV (reference sequence). This CDR3 has 11 residues. V gave up 6 bases and J gave up 11 bases, with 13 bases separating them. The CDR3 bases are TGTGCCAGCAGGGATCTAGGGACTCAGTACTTC. It yields the protein CASRDLGTQYF.

The gene calls are TRBV28 and TRBJ2-2; D call uncertain. The CDR3 is 14 residues long. The V end was cut by 3 bases, the J end by 1 base, with 6 bases between. The germline V gene encodes CDR1 MDHEN and CDR2 SYDVKM. CDR3 amino acids: CASSLPLNTGELFF. The CDR3 nucleotides are TGTGCCAGCAGTTTGCCTTTGAACACCGGGGAGCTGTTTTTT.

This clonotype was detected many times. This chain joins TRBV7-2 and TRBJ2-7; the D is unclear. Germline V gene lookup returns CDR1 SGHTA and CDR2 FQGNSA. The CDR3 totals 12 residues. Trimming took off 5 bases at V and 3 bases at J, with 8 bases between the two ends. CDR3 DNA sequence: TGTGCCAGCAGCGACGAGGACTACGAGCAGTACTTC. Translating it yields CASSDEDYEQYF. The full variable domain, with the rest looked up from reference TRBV7-2 and TRBJ2-7, is GAGVSQSPSNKVTEKGKDVELRCDPISGHTALYWYRQSLGQGLEFLIYFQGNSAPDKSGLPSDRFSAERTGGSVSTLTIQRTQQEDSAVYLCASSDEDYEQYFGPGTRLTVT.

This clonotype was seen at least ten times. V and J are TRBV11-2 and TRBJ2-1, with a possible D match to TRBD1 (6 bases). Per the germline V gene, CDR1 is SGHAT and CDR2 is FQNNGV. There are 19 residues in the CDR3. V lost 0 bases and J 3 bases, leaving 21 bases between the germline ends. The CDR3 DNA is TGTGCCAGCAGCTTAGATTCCCCCCACCTTGGGGGACACTACAATGAGCAGTTCTTC. It encodes CASSLDSPHLGGHYNEQFF.

The chain uses TRBV10-1 and TRBJ2-3, with D maybe TRBD2 (6 bases). Trimming shortened V by 0 bases and J by 4 bases, and 11 bases separated the two germline ends. The CDR3 extends over 15 amino acids. Germline-derived CDR1 and CDR2 are WNHNN and SYGVQD (reference sequence). For the CDR3, the DNA is TGCGCCAGCAGTGAGTCCTCTAGCGACGCAGATACGCAGTATTTT. Its protein is CASSESSSDADTQYF.

The chain employs TRBV28 and TRBJ1-1; D is ambiguous. Germline CDR1 reads MDHEN; CDR2 reads SYDVKM. With 8 bases removed from V and 1 base from J, the gap between germline ends came to 8 bases. This CDR3 is built from 12 residues. The CDR3 reads CASGKENTEAFF. The CDR3 nucleotides are TGTGCCAGCGGAAAAGAGAACACTGAAGCTTTCTTT.

This clonotype was seen a handful of times. The chain joins TRBV2 to TRBJ1-5; 8 nucleotides agree with TRBD1. Germline V gene lookup returns CDR1 SNHLY and CDR2 FYNNEI. V shed 6 bases, J shed 9 bases, and the junction held 13 bases outside the gene matches. The CDR3 is 15 amino acids. CDR3 residues: CASRPRDRPFGPQHF. The CDR3, as DNA: TGTGCCAGCAGACCCCGGGACAGGCCCTTTGGGCCCCAGCATTTT.

This rearrangement joins TRBV20-1 to TRBJ1-1; D is undetermined. The CDR3 loop spans 13 amino acids. The V and J ends lost 5 bases and 2 bases respectively, with 12 bases between them. Per the germline V gene, CDR1 is DFQATT and CDR2 is SNEGSKA (reference sequence). CDR3 in DNA: TGCAGTGCTCTGACGGACGCTAACACTGAAGCTTTCTTT. The encoded protein is CSALTDANTEAFF.

In this sample, this clonotype turned up many times. This chain uses TRBV6-5 with TRBJ2-7; D assignment may be TRBD1 or TRBD2 (5 bases each). V shed 2 bases and J shed 6 bases, with 17 bases lying between them. Germline CDR1 is MNHEY and CDR2 is SVGAGI. The CDR3 spans 15 residues. The CDR3 bases are TGTGCCAGCAGTTACAGGGACCCGAGCTCCAGCGAGCAGTACTTC. This codes for CASSYRDPSSSEQYF.

The chain uses TRBV12-3 or TRBV12-4 and TRBJ2-5, with 8 bases lining up with TRBD1. V was clipped by 0 bases and J by 1 base; unmatched bases: 4. The CDR3 is 16 residues long. CDR3 DNA: TGTGCCAGCAGTTTAGCGGGACAGGCCGCCCAAGAGACCCAGTACTTC. Protein sequence: CASSLAGQAAQETQYF.

This clonotype was recorded many times. For the CDR3, the DNA is TGTGCCAGCAGCTTCTCGGGACAGGGATACAATGAGCAGTTCTTC. Residues: CASSFSGQGYNEQFF. The J gene is TRBJ2-1, the V gene TRBV7-2; 9 bases fit TRBD1. Germline loops: CDR1 SGHTA, CDR2 FQGNSA. With 3 bases clipped from V and 4 bases from J, the junction kept 4 bases outside the gene matches. This CDR3 is 15 amino acids long. Full variable domain (rest looked up from reference TRBV7-2 and TRBJ2-1): GAGVSQSPSNKVTEKGKDVELRCDPISGHTALYWYRQSLGQGLEFLIYFQGNSAPDKSGLPSDRFSAERTGGSVSTLTIQRTQQEDSAVYLCASSFSGQGYNEQFFGPGTRLTVL.

At least ten counts were recorded for this clonotype. This chain connects TRBV7-2 to TRBJ2-1; D might be TRBD2 (6 bases). Germline CDR1 SGHTA, CDR2 FQGNSA. The CDR3 totals 12 residues. V was shortened by 10 bases and J by 9 bases, with 16 bases between the two germline ends. CDR3 region: CAIRGGIGEQFF. The CDR3 DNA is TGTGCCATCCGGGGCGGGATTGGTGAGCAGTTCTTC.

This clonotype was observed a handful of times. The V and J genes are TRBV19 and TRBJ1-5; D is possibly TRBD1 (6 bases). Looked up from germline, CDR1 is LNHDA and CDR2 is SQIVND (reference sequence). This CDR3 has 15 residues. Trimming removed 4 bases at V and 3 bases at J, with 13 bases between. Written as DNA, the CDR3 is TGTGCCAGTAGTACGGAAGACAGGATCAATCAGCCCCAGCATTTT. Translating gives CASSTEDRINQPQHF.

This clonotype was seen ten or more times. The chain has TRBV7-9 and TRBJ1-1; 7 bases match TRBD1. The germline V gene has CDR1 SEHNR and CDR2 FQNEAQ (reference sequence). The trim removed 5 bases at V and 1 base at J, leaving 7 bases unmatched. This CDR3 has 15 residues. CDR3 coding DNA: TGTGCCAGCAGCACGGACAGGCTGGGGAACACTGAAGCTTTCTTT. Its protein is CASSTDRLGNTEAFF. The full variable domain, completed using reference TRBV7-9 and TRBJ1-1, is DTGVSQNPRHKITKRGQNVTFRCDPISEHNRLYWYRQTLGQGPEFLTYFQNEAQLEKSRLLSDRFSAERPKGSFSTLEIQRTEQGDSAMYLCASSTDRLGNTEAFFGQGTRLTVV.

This clonotype occurred a few times. V usage is TRBV20-1 and J usage is TRBJ2-3; 9 nucleotides match TRBD2. V gave up 7 bases and J gave up 6 bases; unmatched junction bases: 17. Germline V gene sequence: CDR1 DFQATT, CDR2 SNEGSKA (reference sequence). This CDR3 spans 16 amino acids. The CDR3 loop is CSGSGSGRVGSDTQYF. The CDR3 bases are TGCAGTGGGAGTGGTAGCGGGAGAGTCGGGTCGGATACGCAGTATTTT.

This clonotype has at least ten counts. The V and J genes are TRBV7-2 and TRBJ1-5; D is perhaps TRBD1 (5 bases). The CDR3 is 13 residues long. CDR1 and CDR2 (germline): SGHTA, FQGNSA. Trimming took 0 bases from V and 8 from J, leaving 8 bases between them. The CDR3 coding sequence is TGTGCCAGCAGCTTAGCGTGGGGGGAGCCCCAGCATTTT. Its translation: CASSLAWGEPQHF.

The V call is TRBV7-2, the J call TRBJ2-5; 9 bases map to TRBD2. V lost 7 bases and J lost 2; bases outside the gene matches: 8. This CDR3 is built from 15 residues. In germline, CDR1 is SGHTA, CDR2 FQGNSA. The CDR3 DNA reads as TGTGCCAGCATCCCCCTAGCGGGGAGACAAGAGACCCAGTACTTC. Translated, it gives CASIPLAGRQETQYF.

This clonotype came up many times. This chain's CDR3 is CASIPGQENYGYTF. CDR3 coding DNA: TGTGCCAGCATACCGGGACAGGAGAACTATGGCTACACCTTC. V gene TRBV6-1 combines with J gene TRBJ1-2; 8 bases agree with TRBD1. Trimming took 7 bases from V and 2 from J; bases not matched to a gene: 6. The CDR3 extends over 14 amino acids. The germline V gene encodes CDR1 MNHNS and CDR2 SASEGT.

This clonotype was seen ten or more times. The chain combines TRBV7-2 with TRBJ2-1, with TRBD2 matching 11 bases. CDR3 size: 15 residues. Germline CDR1 SGHTA, CDR2 FQGNSA. The J segment lost 5 bases and the V segment lost 6 bases, leaving 6 bases of the junction unmatched. The CDR3 here is CASSYELAGDNEQFF. CDR3 DNA: TGTGCCAGCAGTTATGAACTAGCGGGAGACAATGAGCAGTTCTTC.